This entry features one TCR beta chain sequence. V dropped 6 bases and J dropped 7; count of bases not matched to a gene: 8. The CDR3 has 14 amino acids. Germline V CDR1 and CDR2: SGHRS, YFSETQ. Here immunoSEQ multiplex PCR was the method, and the copy in TCRdb shows in-frame clones only, minus some. This sample has hundreds of thousands of clones; approximately 83% occur once, and the top ten carry approximately 7%. This sample is part of a study of Ad26.COV2.S vaccination and SARS-CoV-2 variants. Treatment of the sample: over 15 received Ad26.COV2.S at low or high dose, single or two shots; 5 received placebo; per-sample allocation not given. It was on day 63 after the first vaccine or placebo injection that samples were taken.

The sample here was peripheral blood, taken in a trial of Ad26.COV2.S vaccine versus placebo. This sequence originates from a person aged 18-60 years who received the Ad26.COV2.S COVID-19 vaccine or a placebo. The genes are TRBV5-1 and TRBJ2-1; 9 nucleotides agree with TRBD1. CDR3: CASTDRGDGNEQFF. In DNA, the CDR3 is TGCGCCAGCACGGACAGGGGAGATGGTAATGAGCAGTTCTTC.